The 11 T cell receptor beta chains below were found in one sample sequenced in a study of shared clonotypes between healthy human individuals. Repertoires were generated with immunoSEQ multiplex PCR, while TCRdb's copy carries only in-frame clones and drops some. The sample gives about 520,000 clones, 81% of which show up once; 9.5% to 15% is in the top ten. The sequencing input was PBMCs. The source of these receptors is a woman aged 40 to 49 in good health. Some clones in this sample may be carry-over from other donors' samples.

Remarks on this clone: This likely reflects a read error, since a far larger clone is one base away. This rearrangement joins TRBV6-4 to TRBJ2-1; unclear D gene. V dropped 0 bases and J dropped 9 bases, with 9 bases sitting between them. There are 13 residues in the CDR3. Germline-derived CDR1 and CDR2 are MRHNA and SNTAGT. Written as DNA, the CDR3 is TGTGCCAGCAGTGACTCCGAAGTGTGTGAGCAGTTCTTC. The encoded protein is CASSDSEVCEQFF.

This clone was counted only a few times. The CDR3 spells CSVGYEPQETQYF. In nucleotides, the CDR3 is TGCAGCGTTGGTTACGAGCCCCAAGAGACCCAGTACTTC. This sequence joins TRBV29-1 and TRBJ2-5; the D is unclear. Germline V lookup: CDR1 SQVTM, CDR2 ANQGSEA. The CDR3 contains 13 residues. Trimming shortened V by 4 bases and J by 1 base, and 10 bases separated the two germline ends.

The chain has TRBV5-1 and TRBJ2-2; D gene unclear. V lost 0 bases and J 8 bases, leaving 14 bases between the germline ends. This CDR3 comprises 15 residues. Per germline, CDR1 SGHRS and CDR2 YFSETQ. The CDR3 DNA sequence: TGCGCCAGCAGCTTGGAGTCAGTTACGGTAGGGGAGCTGTTTTTT. Residues: CASSLESVTVGELFF.

DNA for the CDR3: TGTGCCAGCAGCCACGAAAAAGCCCAATCTCGGAATGAGCAGTTCTTC. Translating it yields CASSHEKAQSRNEQFF. The chain links TRBV4-2 to TRBJ2-1, with unresolved D. Germline V gene data show CDR1 as LGHNA and CDR2 as YNFKEQ. CDR3 length: 16 amino acids. V lost 3 bases and J lost 7, with 19 bases in between.

About this clone itself: This likely stems from a read error, as it lies one base from a far larger clone. This chain uses TRBV6-5 with TRBJ2-7; TRBD2 is a possible D gene (6 bases). Germline V gene data show CDR1 as MNHEY and CDR2 as SVGAGI. V dropped 6 bases and J dropped 3 bases, with 12 bases sitting between them. This CDR3 has 13 residues. The DNA of the CDR3 is TGTGCCAGCAGCATTGTGGGGGGCTACGAGCAGTACTTC. It translates to CASSIVGGYEQYF.

Remarks on this clone: A read error is likely here: a far larger clone is one base away. Other DNA sequences from this sample encode an identical CDR3 as well. The gene calls are TRBV19 and TRBJ1-1, with D possibly TRBD1 on 6 matching bases. CDR1 and CDR2 (germline): LNHDA, SQIVND (reference sequence). CDR3 length equals 13 residues. V dropped 10 bases and J dropped 2 bases, with 14 bases sitting between them. The chain's CDR3 is CAIQGGLNTEAFF. As DNA, the CDR3 is TGTGCCATTCAAGGGGGACTTAACACTGAAGCTTTCTTT. Complete variable domain (other parts from reference TRBV19 and TRBJ1-1): DGGITQSPKYLFRKEGQNVTLSCEQNLNHDAMYWYRQDPGQGLRLIYYSQIVNDFQKGDIAEGYSVSREKKESFPLTVTSAQKNPTAFYLCAIQGGLNTEAFFGQGTRLTVV.

J is TRBJ2-7 and V is TRBV5-4; 7 nucleotides match TRBD1. The germline gives CDR1 SGHNT, CDR2 YYREEE (reference sequence). Trimming removed 5 bases from V and 7 bases from J; junction bases left unmatched: 9. This CDR3 spans 13 amino acids. CDR3 nucleotide sequence: TGTGCCAGCAGTCACGACCGACAGGGTGAGCAGTACTTC. It translates to CASSHDRQGEQYF.

By its share, this clone is medium-sized. Different DNA sequences within this sample yield the same CDR3. This chain joins TRBV30 and TRBJ1-5, with D hard to call. Germline V lookup: CDR1 GTSNPN, CDR2 SVGIG (reference sequence). V was trimmed by 0 bases and J by 1 base, leaving 4 bases between them. The CDR3 has 13 amino acids. CDR3 sequence (DNA): TGTGCCTGGAGTGTACAGAGCAATCAGCCCCAGCATTTT. Its translation: CAWSVQSNQPQHF. Based on the CDR3 plus reference TRBV30 and TRBJ1-5, the full variable domain is SQTIHQWPATLVQPVGSPLSLECTVEGTSNPNLYWYRQAAGRGLQLLFYSVGIGQISSEVPQNLSASRPQDRQFILSSKKLLLSDSGFYLCAWSVQSNQPQHFGDGTRLSIL.

V usage is TRBV27 and J usage is TRBJ2-4; 9 nucleotides match TRBD1. The CDR3 spans 15 residues. The J segment lost 10 bases and the V segment lost 3 bases, leaving 10 bases of the junction unmatched. CDR1 and CDR2 from the germline V gene are MNHEY and SMNVEV (reference sequence). CDR3 nucleotide sequence: TGTGCCAGCAGTTTGAGCGCGACAGGGGGATGGATTCAGTACTTC. Its protein is CASSLSATGGWIQYF.

This clone was counted once. It is likely a read error: a sequence one base away is far more abundant. Other DNA sequences in the same sample also yield this CDR3. This chain uses TRBV11-3 with TRBJ1-1; no clear D. Germline V lookup: CDR1 SGHNT, CDR2 YENEEA. This CDR3 region has 14 residues. V was trimmed by 3 bases and J by 0 bases, leaving 8 bases between them. DNA for the CDR3: TGTGCCAGCAGCTTTTCCGGTATGAACACTGAAGCTTTCTTT. Its translation is CASSFSGMNTEAFF.

Notes on this clone: The identical CDR3 is also encoded by other nucleotide sequences in the sample. The J gene is TRBJ1-1, the V gene TRBV7-9, with unresolved D. The germline gives CDR1 SEHNR, CDR2 FQNEAQ (reference sequence). This CDR3 contains 12 residues. Trimming removed 4 bases at V and 1 base at J, with 4 bases between. The chain's CDR3 is CASSSKNTEAFF. The CDR3, as DNA: TGTGCCAGCAGCTCGAAGAACACTGAAGCTTTCTTT.